Listed below are T cell receptor beta chains from one sample, sequenced in a study of blood T cell repertoires in COVID-19. TCRdb keeps only in-frame clones here, not all; method: immunoSEQ multiplex PCR. Of tens of thousands of clones in the sample, roughly 90% were seen once. The sample taken for sequencing was peripheral blood. Every receptor here comes from a man at least 80 years old with active or convalescent COVID-19. CDR3s include the opening cysteine and the closing phenylalanine or tryptophan. D genes are given only for firm matches. For some rows the clone size is stated as once, few or many, or as a class when expanded; others skip it.

clone_size: -; j_call: TRBJ2-5; v_call: TRBV6-2/TRBV6-3; d_call: TRBD1; cdr3_nt: TGTGCCAGCAGTTACAGGCAGGGGGCCCAAGAGACCCAGTACTTC; cdr3_aa: CASSYRQGAQETQYF
clone_size: -; j_call: TRBJ1-5; v_call: TRBV6-2/TRBV6-3; d_call: TRBD1; cdr3_nt: TGTGCCAGCAGTTACTCGGTGACAGGGATTCAGCCCCAGCATTTT; cdr3_aa: CASSYSVTGIQPQHF
clone_size: -; j_call: TRBJ2-5; v_call: TRBV16; d_call: -; cdr3_nt: TGTGCCAGCAGCCAATCTGACTTAACGGAGACCCAGTACTTC; cdr3_aa: CASSQSDLTETQYF
clone_size: -; j_call: TRBJ1-1; v_call: TRBV29-1; d_call: -; cdr3_nt: TGCAGCGTTGAAAACCGCCCGCTAGGAAAAGCTTTCTTT; cdr3_aa: CSVENRPLGKAFF
clone_size: -; j_call: TRBJ2-3; v_call: TRBV7-6; d_call: -; cdr3_nt: TGTGCCAGCAGCTTAAGGCAGGGGAGCACAGATACGCAGTATTTT; cdr3_aa: CASSLRQGSTDTQYF
clone_size: -; j_call: TRBJ1-2; v_call: TRBV5-1; d_call: -; cdr3_nt: TGCGCCAGCAGTCACGGACTGGCGACCTATGGCTACACCTTC; cdr3_aa: CASSHGLATYGYTF
clone_size: once; j_call: TRBJ2-1; v_call: TRBV29-1; d_call: TRBD1; cdr3_nt: TGCAGCGAGCGGACAGGTGCCAACTCCTACAATGAGCAGTTCTTC; cdr3_aa: CSERTGANSYNEQFF
clone_size: -; j_call: TRBJ2-1; v_call: TRBV5-1; d_call: TRBD1; cdr3_nt: TGCGCCAGCAGCTTCGGGACAGGGGGCGATGAGCAGTTCTTC; cdr3_aa: CASSFGTGGDEQFF
clone_size: -; j_call: TRBJ2-3; v_call: TRBV6-5; d_call: -; cdr3_nt: TGTGCCAGCAGCCTACAGGGTGTGAGCACAGATACGCAGTATTTT; cdr3_aa: CASSLQGVSTDTQYF
clone_size: -; j_call: TRBJ2-7; v_call: TRBV10-1; d_call: -; cdr3_nt: TGCGCCAGCAGTGGCATCAGTACCTACGAGCAGTACTTC; cdr3_aa: CASSGISTYEQYF
clone_size: -; j_call: TRBJ2-2; v_call: TRBV6-4; d_call: TRBD2; cdr3_nt: TGTGCCAGCAAGACTAGCGGGAGTGGGGACGGGGAGCTGTTTTTT; cdr3_aa: CASKTSGSGDGELFF
clone_size: -; j_call: TRBJ1-3; v_call: TRBV7-2; d_call: -; cdr3_nt: TGTGCCAGCAGCTTCGCGACAGCCCGGTCTGGAAACACCATATATTTT; cdr3_aa: CASSFATARSGNTIYF
clone_size: -; j_call: TRBJ1-2; v_call: TRBV7-2; d_call: -; cdr3_nt: TGTGCCAGCAGCTTCGCCTCCGGGGGAGACTATGGCTACACCTTC; cdr3_aa: CASSFASGGDYGYTF
clone_size: few; j_call: TRBJ1-1; v_call: TRBV28; d_call: -; cdr3_nt: TGTGCCAGCACTCCGGCCGGGGGGTATAACACTGAAGCTTTCTTT; cdr3_aa: CASTPAGGYNTEAFF
clone_size: -; j_call: TRBJ2-7; v_call: TRBV7-2; d_call: -; cdr3_nt: TGTGCCAGCAGCATCGGAAGGGGGTCCTACGAGCAGTACTTC; cdr3_aa: CASSIGRGSYEQYF
clone_size: -; j_call: TRBJ1-3; v_call: TRBV7-2; d_call: -; cdr3_nt: TGTGCCAGCAGCTCCCCCGGGGTTGAAAACACCATATATTTT; cdr3_aa: CASSSPGVENTIYF
clone_size: -; j_call: TRBJ2-7; v_call: TRBV11-2; d_call: -; cdr3_nt: TGTGCCAGCAGCCTGACGGGGTACGAGCAGTACTTC; cdr3_aa: CASSLTGYEQYF
clone_size: -; j_call: TRBJ1-5; v_call: TRBV4-1; d_call: TRBD1; cdr3_nt: TGCGCCAGCAGTGACAGCTACAGGGGTCCCGATCAGCCCCAGCATTTT; cdr3_aa: CASSDSYRGPDQPQHF
clone_size: -; j_call: TRBJ2-5; v_call: TRBV7-9; d_call: -; cdr3_nt: TGTGCCAGCAGCTTAATCTTTAGCGGACAAGAGACCCAGTACTTC; cdr3_aa: CASSLIFSGQETQYF
clone_size: -; j_call: TRBJ1-1; v_call: TRBV12-3/TRBV12-4; d_call: -; cdr3_nt: TGTGCCAGCAGTAATCGTCCGACTGAAGCTTTCTTT; cdr3_aa: CASSNRPTEAFF
clone_size: once; j_call: TRBJ1-4; v_call: TRBV5-1; d_call: -; cdr3_nt: TGCGCCAGCAGCCCCTCACCAGCAACTAATGAAAAACTGTTTTTT; cdr3_aa: CASSPSPATNEKLFF
clone_size: -; j_call: TRBJ2-1; v_call: TRBV28; d_call: -; cdr3_nt: TGTGCCAGCACGGCGGTTTACAATGAGCAGTTCTTC; cdr3_aa: CASTAVYNEQFF
clone_size: -; j_call: TRBJ1-1; v_call: TRBV10-3; d_call: -; cdr3_nt: TGTGCCATCACCTCCGAGGGAGGGAACACTGAAGCTTTCTTT; cdr3_aa: CAITSEGGNTEAFF
clone_size: -; j_call: TRBJ2-7; v_call: TRBV2; d_call: -; cdr3_nt: TGTGCCAGCAGTGGTAGCTACGAGCAGTACTTC; cdr3_aa: CASSGSYEQYF
clone_size: -; j_call: TRBJ2-7; v_call: TRBV5-1; d_call: -; cdr3_nt: TGCGCCAGCAGCTTGGAGGCTAGCCCACTTGGCGAGCAGTACTTC; cdr3_aa: CASSLEASPLGEQYF
clone_size: -; j_call: TRBJ1-1; v_call: TRBV4-1; d_call: -; cdr3_nt: TGCGCCAGCAGCCAAGATTGGACACCCCTTATGAACACTGAAGCTTTCTTT; cdr3_aa: CASSQDWTPLMNTEAFF
clone_size: few; j_call: TRBJ1-3; v_call: TRBV19; d_call: TRBD1; cdr3_nt: TGTGCCAGTAGTAGACAGGGAGGATACTCTGGAAACACCATATATTTT; cdr3_aa: CASSRQGGYSGNTIYF
clone_size: -; j_call: TRBJ1-1; v_call: TRBV19; d_call: TRBD1; cdr3_nt: TGTGCCAGTAGTAAATGGACAGGAGGTCAATCCTTGACTGAAGCTTTCTTT; cdr3_aa: CASSKWTGGQSLTEAFF
clone_size: -; j_call: TRBJ1-5; v_call: TRBV19; d_call: -; cdr3_nt: TGTGCCAGTACAAATTTGAGAAACAGGGACGGCAATCAGCCCCAGCATTTT; cdr3_aa: CASTNLRNRDGNQPQHF
clone_size: -; j_call: TRBJ2-1; v_call: TRBV5-1; d_call: -; cdr3_nt: TGCGCCAGCAGCTTGGCCCCCATACTAGGGAACAATGAGCAGTTCTTC; cdr3_aa: CASSLAPILGNNEQFF
clone_size: -; j_call: TRBJ2-1; v_call: TRBV4-2; d_call: -; cdr3_nt: TGTGCCAGCAGCCAAGAATCCAGGGACAATGAGCAGTTCTTC; cdr3_aa: CASSQESRDNEQFF
clone_size: -; j_call: TRBJ1-2; v_call: TRBV28; d_call: -; cdr3_nt: TGTGCCATCTCTCCCCCCAATTTGGGCAACTATGGCTACACCTTC; cdr3_aa: CAISPPNLGNYGYTF
clone_size: -; j_call: TRBJ1-4; v_call: TRBV6-5; d_call: TRBD1; cdr3_nt: TGTGCCAGCAGTTCCCAGGGGGCGCGGGGTGAAAAACTGTTTTTT; cdr3_aa: CASSSQGARGEKLFF
clone_size: -; j_call: TRBJ2-7; v_call: TRBV4-3; d_call: TRBD1; cdr3_nt: TGCGCCAGCAGCCAAGATCTGAGACAGGGTAACGAGCAGTACTTC; cdr3_aa: CASSQDLRQGNEQYF
clone_size: -; j_call: TRBJ2-7; v_call: TRBV6-2/TRBV6-3; d_call: -; cdr3_nt: TGTGCCAGCAGTGGGCAGGCCTCCTACGAGCAGTACTTC; cdr3_aa: CASSGQASYEQYF
clone_size: -; j_call: TRBJ2-2; v_call: TRBV7-8; d_call: TRBD1; cdr3_nt: TGTGCCAGCAGCTTAGGGCAGGGGGACACCGGGGAGCTGTTTTTT; cdr3_aa: CASSLGQGDTGELFF
clone_size: -; j_call: TRBJ2-1; v_call: TRBV6-1; d_call: -; cdr3_nt: TGTGCCAGCAGTTATTCGAGGTACAATGAGCAGTTCTTC; cdr3_aa: CASSYSRYNEQFF
clone_size: -; j_call: TRBJ1-3; v_call: TRBV5-6; d_call: -; cdr3_nt: TGTGCCAGCAGCTCGTCCAGGGTGGGGAGGTCTGGAAACACCATATATTTT; cdr3_aa: CASSSSRVGRSGNTIYF
clone_size: -; j_call: TRBJ2-5; v_call: TRBV6-4; d_call: TRBD1; cdr3_nt: TGTGCCAGCCTCAGATACGACAGGGGACAAGAGACCCAGTACTTC; cdr3_aa: CASLRYDRGQETQYF
clone_size: -; j_call: TRBJ2-5; v_call: TRBV28; d_call: TRBD1; cdr3_nt: TGTGCCAGCAGTTTTCAGACAGGGGGTACAGAGACCCAGTACTTC; cdr3_aa: CASSFQTGGTETQYF
clone_size: -; j_call: TRBJ1-4; v_call: TRBV6-5; d_call: -; cdr3_nt: TGTGCCAGCAGAAGACAGGCCGCAACTAATGAAAAACTGTTTTTT; cdr3_aa: CASRRQAATNEKLFF
clone_size: -; j_call: TRBJ1-5; v_call: TRBV28; d_call: -; cdr3_nt: TGTGCCAGCAAAACAGGGAATCAGCCCCAGCATTTT; cdr3_aa: CASKTGNQPQHF
clone_size: -; j_call: TRBJ1-1; v_call: TRBV28; d_call: -; cdr3_nt: TGTGCCAGCAGTCCTCCTCAGGGCACTGAAGCTTTCTTT; cdr3_aa: CASSPPQGTEAFF
clone_size: -; j_call: TRBJ1-2; v_call: TRBV24-1; d_call: -; cdr3_nt: TGTGCCACCAGTGCAGGGCCACGGTATGGCTACACCTTC; cdr3_aa: CATSAGPRYGYTF
clone_size: -; j_call: TRBJ2-7; v_call: TRBV7-2; d_call: TRBD1; cdr3_nt: TGTGCCAGCAGCTCCCGGACAGGTGGCTCCTACGAGCAGTACTTC; cdr3_aa: CASSSRTGGSYEQYF
clone_size: -; j_call: TRBJ1-3; v_call: TRBV20-1; d_call: -; cdr3_nt: TGCAGTGCTAGTTTGGCATGGGGAAACACCATATATTTT; cdr3_aa: CSASLAWGNTIYF
clone_size: -; j_call: TRBJ2-2; v_call: TRBV24-1; d_call: -; cdr3_nt: TGTGCCACCCGCCGCGCGCGAGGCACCGGGGAGCTGTTTTTT; cdr3_aa: CATRRARGTGELFF
clone_size: -; j_call: TRBJ1-6; v_call: TRBV10-3; d_call: -; cdr3_nt: TGTGCCATCAGTGAGTCGCAGGGGCTTGGTTCACCCCTCCACTTT; cdr3_aa: CAISESQGLGSPLHF
clone_size: -; j_call: TRBJ1-1; v_call: TRBV4-2; d_call: -; cdr3_nt: TGTGCCAGCAGTCGAAACATTCTAGGGGAGAACACTGAAGCTTTCTTT; cdr3_aa: CASSRNILGENTEAFF
clone_size: few; j_call: TRBJ2-7; v_call: TRBV3-1/TRBV3-2; d_call: TRBD2; cdr3_nt: TGTGCCAGCAGCCGGGCGGGGAGGGACCTAACCTCCGAGCAGTACTTC; cdr3_aa: CASSRAGRDLTSEQYF
clone_size: -; j_call: TRBJ1-3; v_call: TRBV27; d_call: -; cdr3_nt: TGTGCCAGCAGTTTATGGGCGGGCGACGGAAACACCATATATTTT; cdr3_aa: CASSLWAGDGNTIYF
clone_size: -; j_call: TRBJ2-3; v_call: TRBV7-3; d_call: TRBD2; cdr3_nt: TGTGCCAGCAGCTCGACTAGCGGGGGGGCCTTAGATACGCAGTATTTT; cdr3_aa: CASSSTSGGALDTQYF
clone_size: -; j_call: TRBJ2-5; v_call: TRBV28; d_call: TRBD2; cdr3_nt: TGTGCCAGCACGGCGGGAGGCGAGGAGACCCAGTACTTC; cdr3_aa: CASTAGGEETQYF
clone_size: -; j_call: TRBJ1-2; v_call: TRBV28; d_call: -; cdr3_nt: TGTGCCAGCAGTTCCCCAGGGGTTGGAGGCTATGGCTACACCTTC; cdr3_aa: CASSSPGVGGYGYTF
clone_size: -; j_call: TRBJ2-7; v_call: TRBV6-5; d_call: -; cdr3_nt: TGTGCCAGCAGTACCCCCCGGGAGCAGTACTTC; cdr3_aa: CASSTPREQYF
clone_size: -; j_call: TRBJ2-3; v_call: TRBV7-3; d_call: -; cdr3_nt: TGTGCCAGCAGGGACCCAGGGGTCACAGATACGCAGTATTTT; cdr3_aa: CASRDPGVTDTQYF